This paragraph covers one TCR beta chain sequence. The table came from immunoSEQ multiplex PCR; TCRdb's copy has only in-frame clones and leaves some out. The sample yields under 7,500 clones, 91% seen once. Unmatched junction bases numbered 2, after V lost 2 bases and J lost 2 bases. The germline CDR1 and CDR2 sequences are SGHTA and FQGNSA. The CDR3 loop spans 16 amino acids. These data belong to a study of chemoradiotherapy in HPV16-positive cancers. The specimen comprised blood, sampled from a patient who underwent chemoradiotherapy. The V and J genes are TRBV7-2 and TRBJ2-3; TRBD2 aligns across 12 bases. This TCR was recovered from a human donor with HPV-associated anogenital cancer. The CDR3 DNA reads as TGTGCCAGCAGCTTACGACTAGCGGGAGTCACAGATACGCAGTATTTT. Protein: CASSLRLAGVTDTQYF.